This T cell receptor (beta chain) was retrieved from a study of a mutant IDH1 vaccine in newly diagnosed glioma. Background on the study: Sex distribution of treated patients was about 62% male and 37.5% female; mean age was around 40 years. Every participant had undergone radiotherapy, temozolomide, or both before, and most underwent both.

The data were produced by immunoSEQ multiplex PCR, yet TCRdb's version contains in-frame clones alone and is incomplete. The sample gives 15,000 or so clones, nearly 97% of which show up once; approximately 3.8% is in the top ten. This CDR3 contains 13 residues. The ends lost 4 bases at V and 5 bases at J; junction bases unmatched: 5. Germline CDR1 SGDLS, CDR2 YYNGEE. This sample's time point: baseline, week 1 (first vaccination visit). This sample's treatment: pre-vaccination baseline after standard-of-care therapy. Those who donated had recent WHO grade 3 or 4 IDH1-mutant, ATRX-lost astrocytomas. The sequences come from peripheral blood mononuclear cells (PBMCs), collected from a glioma patient treated with radiotherapy, temozolomide or both. This rearrangement joins TRBV9 to TRBJ1-1, with 7 bases identical to TRBD1. The origin of this receptor is a woman under 30 with glioma. Some clones in this sample may be carry-over from other donors' samples. The CDR3 spells CASSQYRGTEAFF. The CDR3 nucleotides read TGTGCCAGCAGCCAATACAGGGGTACTGAAGCTTTCTTT. The complete variable domain, with remaining parts taken from reference TRBV9 and TRBJ1-1, reads DSGVTQTPKHLITATGQRVTLRCSPRSGDLSVYWYQQSLDQGLQFLIQYYNGEERAKGNILERFSAQQFPDLHSELNLSSLELGDSALYFCASSQYRGTEAFFGQGTRLTVV.